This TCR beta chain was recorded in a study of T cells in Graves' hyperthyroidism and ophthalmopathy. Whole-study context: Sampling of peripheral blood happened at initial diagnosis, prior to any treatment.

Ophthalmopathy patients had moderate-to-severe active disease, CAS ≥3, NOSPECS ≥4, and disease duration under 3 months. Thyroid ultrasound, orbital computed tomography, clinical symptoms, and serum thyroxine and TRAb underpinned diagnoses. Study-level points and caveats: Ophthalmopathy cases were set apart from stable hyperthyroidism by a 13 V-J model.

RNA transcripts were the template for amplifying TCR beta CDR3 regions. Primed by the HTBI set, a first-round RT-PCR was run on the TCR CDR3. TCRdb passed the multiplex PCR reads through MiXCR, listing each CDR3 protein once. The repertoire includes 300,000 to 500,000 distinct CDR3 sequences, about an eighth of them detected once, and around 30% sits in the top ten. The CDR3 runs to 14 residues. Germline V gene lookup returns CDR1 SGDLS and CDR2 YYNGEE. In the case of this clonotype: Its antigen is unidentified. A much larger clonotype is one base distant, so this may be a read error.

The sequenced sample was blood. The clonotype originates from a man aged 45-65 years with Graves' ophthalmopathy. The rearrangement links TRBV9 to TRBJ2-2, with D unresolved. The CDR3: CAGRNSPSTGELFF. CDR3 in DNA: TGTGCCGGCAGGAATTCACCGTCCACCGGGGAGCTGTTTTTT. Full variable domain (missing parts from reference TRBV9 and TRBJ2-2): DSGVTQTPKHLITATGQRVTLRCSPRSGDLSVYWYQQSLDQGLQFLIQYYNGEERAKGNILERFSAQQFPDLHSELNLSSLELGDSALYFCAGRNSPSTGELFFGEGSRLTVL.